The rows below give T cell receptor beta chains drawn from one sample of a study of identical twins. TCRdb redid the calling of the 5' RACE reads with MiXCR, one entry per CDR3 protein. The data contain fewer than 500,000 distinct CDR3 sequences, around an eighth of them seen just once; the ten biggest clones take up approximately 1%. The same specimen was also included in a second study, on yellow fever vaccine responses in identical twins.

Sample: CD4+ T cells sorted from blood. These receptors all stem from a woman between 18 and 30 years old in good health. Both conserved end residues are part of each CDR3. The order of the fields is D gene, V gene, clone size, J gene, CDR3 DNA, CDR3 protein. D genes are given only for firm matches. Some rows have no size entry. The others give once, few or many, or a class for an expanded clone.

d_call: NA; v_call: TRBV7-2; clone_size: few; j_call: TRBJ1-1; cdr3_nt: TGTGCCAGCAGCTCCTGGGCAGAGAACACTGAAGCTTTCTTT; cdr3_aa: CASSSWAENTEAFF
d_call: NA; v_call: TRBV12-3/TRBV12-4; clone_size: NA; j_call: TRBJ2-1; cdr3_nt: TGTGCCAGCAGTTATCGCGGGAAGGCGCCTCCCTCCTACAATGAGCAGTTCTTC; cdr3_aa: CASSYRGKAPPSYNEQFF
d_call: TRBD1; v_call: TRBV11-1; clone_size: few; j_call: TRBJ1-1; cdr3_nt: TGTGCCAGCAGCCACACAAGGACAGGGCGGACGCTCGGGGCTGAAGCTTTCTTT; cdr3_aa: CASSHTRTGRTLGAEAFF
d_call: NA; v_call: TRBV25-1; clone_size: NA; j_call: TRBJ2-7; cdr3_nt: TGTGCCAGCAGCAAACCGGGACTCCTCGGCGAGCAGTACTTC; cdr3_aa: CASSKPGLLGEQYF
d_call: NA; v_call: TRBV11-2; clone_size: once; j_call: TRBJ2-1; cdr3_nt: TGTGCCAGCAGCTTAGTCGGGGCGCTCTCGGATGAGCAGTTCTTC; cdr3_aa: CASSLVGALSDEQFF
d_call: TRBD1; v_call: TRBV29-1; clone_size: NA; j_call: TRBJ2-7; cdr3_nt: TGCAGCGCCAGGACAGGGGGCTACGAGCAGTACTTC; cdr3_aa: CSARTGGYEQYF
d_call: TRBD2; v_call: TRBV20-1; clone_size: few; j_call: TRBJ2-3; cdr3_nt: TGCAGTGCTAGGGCTGGGGGGGTGGATACGCAGTATTTT; cdr3_aa: CSARAGGVDTQYF
d_call: NA; v_call: TRBV28; clone_size: few; j_call: TRBJ2-7; cdr3_nt: TGTGCCAGCACCGCCCGTGGTGGGGGGCGTTACGAGCAGTACTTC; cdr3_aa: CASTARGGGRYEQYF
d_call: NA; v_call: TRBV3-1; clone_size: few; j_call: TRBJ2-5; cdr3_nt: TGTGCCAGCAGCCAAGGTTCCGCAGCGAACCAAGAGACCCAGTACTTC; cdr3_aa: CASSQGSAANQETQYF
d_call: TRBD2; v_call: TRBV5-1; clone_size: few; j_call: TRBJ2-1; cdr3_nt: TGCGCCACTAAGAGCGGGGCCCTACGGAATGAGCAGTTCTTC; cdr3_aa: CATKSGALRNEQFF
d_call: TRBD1; v_call: TRBV6-1; clone_size: NA; j_call: TRBJ2-2; cdr3_nt: TGTGCCAGCAGTGTGGGACAGGGGGTTACCGGGGAGCTGTTTTTT; cdr3_aa: CASSVGQGVTGELFF
d_call: NA; v_call: TRBV6-5; clone_size: few; j_call: TRBJ1-2; cdr3_nt: TGTGCCAGCAGGACCAACTATGGCTACACCTTC; cdr3_aa: CASRTNYGYTF
d_call: NA; v_call: TRBV7-9; clone_size: many; j_call: TRBJ2-1; cdr3_nt: TGTGCCAGCAGCGCCCCGGGGTGGTCCTACAATGAGCAGTTCTTC; cdr3_aa: CASSAPGWSYNEQFF
d_call: NA; v_call: TRBV11-2; clone_size: NA; j_call: TRBJ2-2; cdr3_nt: TGTGCCAGCAGCTTACGGGGGCGAGACACCGGGGAGCTGTTTTTT; cdr3_aa: CASSLRGRDTGELFF
d_call: NA; v_call: TRBV20-1; clone_size: NA; j_call: TRBJ2-7; cdr3_nt: TGCAGTGCCCCTTCATCGAGCTCCTACGAGCAGTACTTC; cdr3_aa: CSAPSSSSYEQYF
d_call: TRBD2; v_call: TRBV7-2; clone_size: many; j_call: TRBJ2-1; cdr3_nt: TGTGCCAGCAGCTTACTAGCGGGAGACGGAAATGAGCAGTTCTTC; cdr3_aa: CASSLLAGDGNEQFF
d_call: NA; v_call: TRBV7-2; clone_size: NA; j_call: TRBJ2-3; cdr3_nt: TGTGCCAGCAGCTTAGGCGCGGATCCTACTGATACGCAGTATTTT; cdr3_aa: CASSLGADPTDTQYF
d_call: TRBD1; v_call: TRBV24-1; clone_size: NA; j_call: TRBJ2-5; cdr3_nt: TGTGCCACCAGTGATTTAACGAATCCCAGGGGGCCAGAGACCCAGTACTTC; cdr3_aa: CATSDLTNPRGPETQYF
d_call: NA; v_call: TRBV7-9; clone_size: NA; j_call: TRBJ2-3; cdr3_nt: TGTGCCAGCAGCCCCCTTGGGGGCCGGGGAGATACGCAGTATTTT; cdr3_aa: CASSPLGGRGDTQYF
d_call: NA; v_call: TRBV23-1; clone_size: few; j_call: TRBJ2-5; cdr3_nt: TGCGCCAGGTTCTCCGGACCCCGGCGTGAGACCCAGTACTTC; cdr3_aa: CARFSGPRRETQYF
d_call: TRBD2; v_call: TRBV12-3/TRBV12-4; clone_size: few; j_call: TRBJ2-2; cdr3_nt: TGTGCCAGCAGTACAGGGACTAGCGGGAGAGGAGGAGGGGAGCTGTTTTTT; cdr3_aa: CASSTGTSGRGGGELFF
d_call: NA; v_call: TRBV20-1; clone_size: NA; j_call: TRBJ2-7; cdr3_nt: TGCAGTGCTATTACAGGTTCTCCCTACGAGCAGTACTTC; cdr3_aa: CSAITGSPYEQYF
d_call: NA; v_call: TRBV5-1; clone_size: many; j_call: TRBJ1-2; cdr3_nt: TGCGCCAGCAGCTTGGAGTTCCAGAACTCTGGCTACACCTTC; cdr3_aa: CASSLEFQNSGYTF
d_call: NA; v_call: TRBV15; clone_size: NA; j_call: TRBJ1-5; cdr3_nt: TGTGCCACCAGCAGAGATCACAGCAATCAGCCCCAGCATTTT; cdr3_aa: CATSRDHSNQPQHF
d_call: TRBD1; v_call: TRBV6-2/TRBV6-3; clone_size: NA; j_call: TRBJ2-7; cdr3_nt: TGTGCCAGCACCTGGACAGGCGAAGCCTACGAGCAGTACTTC; cdr3_aa: CASTWTGEAYEQYF
d_call: NA; v_call: TRBV18; clone_size: few; j_call: TRBJ2-6; cdr3_nt: TGTGCCAGCTCACGGGCCGGGAATCCTGTCTCTGGGGCCAACGTCCTGACTTTC; cdr3_aa: CASSRAGNPVSGANVLTF
d_call: NA; v_call: TRBV6-2/TRBV6-3; clone_size: NA; j_call: TRBJ2-7; cdr3_nt: TGTGCCAGCAGTTCCCTTGGGGGAGCGACTACGGAGCAGTACTTC; cdr3_aa: CASSSLGGATTEQYF
d_call: TRBD2; v_call: TRBV30; clone_size: NA; j_call: TRBJ2-7; cdr3_nt: TGTGCCTGGAGTGACAGCGGGAGGGCCAACGAGCAGTACTTC; cdr3_aa: CAWSDSGRANEQYF
d_call: NA; v_call: TRBV6-2/TRBV6-3; clone_size: many; j_call: TRBJ2-1; cdr3_nt: TGTGCCAGCAGTGCGGACCGCATCTACAATGAGCAGTTCTTC; cdr3_aa: CASSADRIYNEQFF
d_call: TRBD2; v_call: TRBV6-5; clone_size: NA; j_call: TRBJ2-1; cdr3_nt: TGTGCCAGCAGTTCTAGCGGGGGGGCCTTGAATGAGCAGTTCTTC; cdr3_aa: CASSSSGGALNEQFF
d_call: TRBD1; v_call: TRBV28; clone_size: few; j_call: TRBJ1-5; cdr3_nt: TGTGCCAGCAGGAGACAGGGGGCGCAGGGCAATCAGCCCCAGCATTTT; cdr3_aa: CASRRQGAQGNQPQHF
d_call: TRBD2; v_call: TRBV24-1; clone_size: few; j_call: TRBJ2-1; cdr3_nt: TGTGCCACCAGTGATGAGCCTAGCGGGAGGAATGAGCAGTTCTTC; cdr3_aa: CATSDEPSGRNEQFF
d_call: NA; v_call: TRBV28; clone_size: few; j_call: TRBJ1-5; cdr3_nt: TGTGCCAGCAGTTTAATCGATAGAAGCAATCAGCCCCAGCATTTT; cdr3_aa: CASSLIDRSNQPQHF
d_call: TRBD1; v_call: TRBV7-3; clone_size: NA; j_call: TRBJ2-3; cdr3_nt: TGTGCCAGCAGCAACGACAGGGGCATAGATACGCAGTATTTT; cdr3_aa: CASSNDRGIDTQYF
d_call: NA; v_call: TRBV6-5; clone_size: few; j_call: TRBJ2-1; cdr3_nt: TGTGCCAGCAGTTACTTGTGGGGCCGCGACAATGAGCAGTTCTTC; cdr3_aa: CASSYLWGRDNEQFF
d_call: NA; v_call: TRBV28; clone_size: NA; j_call: TRBJ2-1; cdr3_nt: TGTGCCAGCAGCGGAACTTTCAATGAGCAGTTCTTC; cdr3_aa: CASSGTFNEQFF
d_call: NA; v_call: TRBV2; clone_size: NA; j_call: TRBJ1-1; cdr3_nt: TGTGCCAGCAGTGGGTTGGGGGCGCGGGCTTTCTTT; cdr3_aa: CASSGLGARAFF
d_call: NA; v_call: TRBV7-8; clone_size: few; j_call: TRBJ2-6; cdr3_nt: TGTGCCAGCAGCACCGGGGCGGGGTACTCTGGGGCCAACGTCCTGACTTTC; cdr3_aa: CASSTGAGYSGANVLTF